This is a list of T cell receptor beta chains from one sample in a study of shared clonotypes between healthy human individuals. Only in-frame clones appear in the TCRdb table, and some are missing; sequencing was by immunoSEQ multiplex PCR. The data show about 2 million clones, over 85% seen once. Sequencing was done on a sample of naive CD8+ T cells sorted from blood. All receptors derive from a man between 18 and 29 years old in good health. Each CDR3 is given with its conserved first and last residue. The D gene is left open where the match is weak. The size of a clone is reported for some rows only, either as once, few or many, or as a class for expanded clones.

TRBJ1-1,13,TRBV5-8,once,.,TGTGCCAGCAGCTTGGGGGGGGGCACTGAAGCTTTCTTT,CASSLGGGTEAFF
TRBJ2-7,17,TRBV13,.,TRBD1,TGTGCCAGCAGCTCCGGCCCCGGGACAGGGTTCTCCTACGAGCAGTACTTC,CASSSGPGTGFSYEQYF
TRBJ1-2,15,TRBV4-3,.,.,TGCGCCAGCAGCCAAGACGACCTAAACGGCTATGGCTACACCTTC,CASSQDDLNGYGYTF
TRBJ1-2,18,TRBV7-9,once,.,TGTGCCAGCCCATTTTTAGGAACCAAGTCCGGGCAATCGGACGGCTACACCTTC,CASPFLGTKSGQSDGYTF
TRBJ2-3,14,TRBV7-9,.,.,TGTGCCAGCAGCTTCGGCGGCAGCACAGATACGCAGTATTTT,CASSFGGSTDTQYF
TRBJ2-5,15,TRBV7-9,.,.,TGTGCCAGCGCTGCGGGGGCCCAGGCGGGAGAGACCCAGTACTTC,CASAAGAQAGETQYF
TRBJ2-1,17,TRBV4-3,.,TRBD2,TGCGCCAGCAGCCATGGACTAGCGACCGAAAAGGACAATGAGCAGTTCTTC,CASSHGLATEKDNEQFF
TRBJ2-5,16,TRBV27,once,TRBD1,TGTGCCAGTGCGCCCGACAGGGGGGATTTCCAAGAGACCCAGTACTTC,CASAPDRGDFQETQYF
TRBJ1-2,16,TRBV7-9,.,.,TGTGCCAGCAGCTCAATTAAAACAGGGAACGGCTATGGCTACACCTTC,CASSSIKTGNGYGYTF
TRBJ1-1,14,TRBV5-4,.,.,TGTGCCAGCAGCTCTACCCAAATGAACACTGAAGCTTTCTTT,CASSSTQMNTEAFF
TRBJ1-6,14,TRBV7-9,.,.,TGTGCCAGCAGCTTAGTTCCAGTGGATTCACCCCTCCACTTT,CASSLVPVDSPLHF
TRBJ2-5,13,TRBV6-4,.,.,TGTGCCAGAGGAGGGCCTAACCAAGAGACCCAGTACTTC,CARGGPNQETQYF
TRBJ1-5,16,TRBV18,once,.,TGTGCCAGCTCACCACAGGGTTTTGAGGGAAATCAGCCCCAGCATTTT,CASSPQGFEGNQPQHF
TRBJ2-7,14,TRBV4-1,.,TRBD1,TGCGCCAGCAGCCACGCCGGGACAGGGTACGAGCAGTACTTC,CASSHAGTGYEQYF
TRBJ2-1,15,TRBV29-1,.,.,TGCAGCGTTGACGGGGACATCTACTCCTACAATGAGCAGTTCTTC,CSVDGDIYSYNEQFF
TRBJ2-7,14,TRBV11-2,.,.,TGTGCCAGCAGCTTCGACCCCGCGGGCTACGAGCAGTACTTC,CASSFDPAGYEQYF
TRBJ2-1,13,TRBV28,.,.,TGTGCCAGTGGGTATGCGGGAAACAATGAGCAGTTCTTC,CASGYAGNNEQFF
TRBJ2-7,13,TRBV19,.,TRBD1,TGTGCCAGCCGGGACAGGCTTGCCTACGAGCAGTACTTC,CASRDRLAYEQYF
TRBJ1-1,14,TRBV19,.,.,TGTGCCAGTACCCCAGAGGGCGGCCTCCCTGAAGCTTTCTTT,CASTPEGGLPEAFF
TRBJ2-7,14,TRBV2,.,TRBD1,TGTGCCAGCAGTCGAGGGACAGGCACCTACGAGCAGTACTTC,CASSRGTGTYEQYF
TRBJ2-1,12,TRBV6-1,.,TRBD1,TGTGCCAGCGGACAGGCCTACAATGAGCAGTTCTTC,CASGQAYNEQFF
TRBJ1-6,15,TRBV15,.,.,TGTGCCACCAGCAGAGATCGGGACTGGGGGACACCCCTCCACTTT,CATSRDRDWGTPLHF
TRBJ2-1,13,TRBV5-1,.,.,TGCGCCAGCAGCGACCCTGGCGGGGATGAGCAGTTCTTC,CASSDPGGDEQFF
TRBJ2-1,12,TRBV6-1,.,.,TGTGCCAGCAGGCAGGGTTTTGTTGAGCAGTTCTTC,CASRQGFVEQFF
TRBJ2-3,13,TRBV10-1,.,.,TGCGCCAGCAGTGAGTCTTCCCCAGATACGCAGTATTTT,CASSESSPDTQYF
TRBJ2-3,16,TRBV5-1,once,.,TGCGCCAGCAGCTTGGAGGGGAGCAGCAGCACAGATACGCAGTATTTT,CASSLEGSSSTDTQYF
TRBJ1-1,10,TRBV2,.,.,TGTGCCAGGGGGGGGACTGAAGCTTTCTTT,CARGGTEAFF
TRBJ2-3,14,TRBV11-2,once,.,TGTGCCAGCAGCTTACCGTCTCCCACAGATACGCAGTATTTT,CASSLPSPTDTQYF
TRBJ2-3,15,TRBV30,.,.,TGTGCCTGGAGTGTGAACGGGTTTAACACAGATACGCAGTATTTT,CAWSVNGFNTDTQYF
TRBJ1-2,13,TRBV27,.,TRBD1,TGTGCCAGCAGATTAACAGGGGACTATGGCTACACCTTC,CASRLTGDYGYTF
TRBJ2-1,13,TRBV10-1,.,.,TGCGCCAGCAGTGACCCGGGGTTCAATGAGCAGTTCTTC,CASSDPGFNEQFF
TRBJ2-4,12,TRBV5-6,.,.,TGTGCCAGCAGCGATCAGGCAAACATTCAGTACTTC,CASSDQANIQYF
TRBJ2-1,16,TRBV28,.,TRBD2,TGTGCCAGCAGTTTAATGTGGGGGGGTTTTAACAATGAGCAGTTCTTC,CASSLMWGGFNNEQFF